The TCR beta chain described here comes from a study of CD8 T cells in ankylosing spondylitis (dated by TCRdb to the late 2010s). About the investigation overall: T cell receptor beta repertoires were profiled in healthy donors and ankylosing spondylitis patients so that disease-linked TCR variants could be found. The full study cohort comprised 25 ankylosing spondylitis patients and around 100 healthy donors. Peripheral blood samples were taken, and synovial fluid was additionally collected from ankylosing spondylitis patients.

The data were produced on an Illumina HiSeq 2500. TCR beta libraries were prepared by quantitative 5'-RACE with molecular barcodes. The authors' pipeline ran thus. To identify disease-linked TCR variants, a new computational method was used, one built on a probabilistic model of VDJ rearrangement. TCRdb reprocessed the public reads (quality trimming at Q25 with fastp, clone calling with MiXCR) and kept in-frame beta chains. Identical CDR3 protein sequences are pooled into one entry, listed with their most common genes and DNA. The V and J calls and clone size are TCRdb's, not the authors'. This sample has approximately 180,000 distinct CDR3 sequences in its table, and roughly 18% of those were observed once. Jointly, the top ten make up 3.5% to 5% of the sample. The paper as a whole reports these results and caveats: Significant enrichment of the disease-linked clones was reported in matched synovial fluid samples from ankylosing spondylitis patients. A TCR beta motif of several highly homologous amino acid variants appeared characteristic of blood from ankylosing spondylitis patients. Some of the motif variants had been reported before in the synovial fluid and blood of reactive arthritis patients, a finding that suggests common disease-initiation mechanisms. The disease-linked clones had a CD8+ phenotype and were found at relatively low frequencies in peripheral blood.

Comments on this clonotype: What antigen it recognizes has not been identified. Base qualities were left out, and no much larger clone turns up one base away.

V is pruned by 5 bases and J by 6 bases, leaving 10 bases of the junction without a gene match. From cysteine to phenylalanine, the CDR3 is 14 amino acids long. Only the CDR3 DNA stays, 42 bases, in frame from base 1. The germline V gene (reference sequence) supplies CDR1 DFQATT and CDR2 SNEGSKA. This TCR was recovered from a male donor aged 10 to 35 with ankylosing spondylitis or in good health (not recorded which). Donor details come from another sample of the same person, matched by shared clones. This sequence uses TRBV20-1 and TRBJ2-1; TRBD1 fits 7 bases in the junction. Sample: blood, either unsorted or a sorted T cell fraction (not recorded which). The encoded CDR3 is CSALSQGEGNEQFF. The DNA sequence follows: TGCAGTGCTCTATCCCAGGGGGAAGGCAATGAGCAGTTCTTC.